This T cell receptor beta chain is drawn from a study of Ad26.COV2.S vaccination and SARS-CoV-2 variants (dated by TCRdb to the early 2020s). General notes on the study: Donors in the vaccine arm were drawn from COV1001, a phase I-IIa trial of Ad26.COV2.S in healthy adults that was multicentre, randomized, double-blind and placebo-controlled. Ad26.COV2.S was given intramuscularly at 5x10^10 or 1x10^11 viral particles, as a single shot or as two shots 56 days apart. TCRbeta repertoire sequencing served as the tool for gauging how specific and how broad the SARS-CoV-2-reactive T cell receptors were following Ad26.COV2.S vaccination. The TCR-sequenced set comprised about 32 samples: around 20 Ad26.COV2.S vaccine recipients, 5 placebo recipients and 8 SARS-CoV-2 convalescent individuals. Trial participants were randomized into five groups of five: low-dose or high-dose Ad26.COV2.S given once or twice, or placebo on both occasions. Blinding of investigators to trial group allocation was maintained during experiments and outcome assessment.

TCRbeta CDR3 regions were sequenced with the immunoSEQ Assay. After extraction, genomic DNA underwent amplification by bias-controlled multiplex PCR, followed by high-throughput sequencing. The source study handled its data this way. To quantify the absolute abundance of each unique TCRbeta CDR3 region, sequences were collapsed and filtered. T cell fraction was estimated by normalization of TCRbeta template counts to usable DNA, with usable DNA being measured through amplification of reference genes present in all nucleated cells. Repertoire TCRs were annotated as SARS-CoV-2-specific by exact matching of V gene, CDR3 amino acid sequence and J gene to a known reactive TCR set. The reference SARS-CoV-2 TCR set came from MIRA and was filtered for enrichment in COVID-19-positive ImmuneCODE repertoires, removing public or cross-reactive TCRs. Using the MIRA antigens, annotated TCRs were further analysed by specific ORF or by position within an ORF. Breadth was defined as annotated unique rearrangements over total unique productive rearrangements; depth was the summed frequency of those rearrangements. Two-sided Wilcoxon rank-sum tests were applied when comparing TCR breadth between groups. TCRdb's version of the immuneACCESS table is confined to in-frame rearrangements and falls short of the full clone set. An unresolved V gene accounts for under half of the shortfall where checked; the remainder is of unknown origin. V and J calls and clone size are given by that table; D and trimming were obtained from the DNA. The table for this sample lists hundreds of thousands of clones; roughly 87% of them were counted only once. In total, the top ten clones hold approximately 2.5% of the sample.

Sample treatment or condition, as interpreted from the label and publication: 15 to 20 received Ad26.COV2.S at low or high dose, single or two shots; 5 received placebo; per-sample allocation not given. For vaccine and placebo recipients, the sequenced repertoires came from samples collected on day 63 after the first injection. Between 29 July and 7 August 2020, Cohort 1b enrolled fewer than 30 adults aged 18-55 years at one site in Boston, USA. Ad26.COV2.S was a replication-incompetent adenovirus type 26 vector expressing a prefusion-stabilized SARS-CoV-2 spike protein from the original Wuhan strain. Findings and caveats that apply to the study as a whole: According to the authors, total T cell responses may have been underestimated by the TCR breadth and depth analyses. Vaccine and placebo recipients had similar non-spike TCR breadth, a finding consistent with the vaccine containing only spike. The study lacked the statistical power to compare responses across vaccine doses or regimens. Spike-specific TCR breadth was higher in Ad26.COV2.S recipients than in placebo recipients (P = 0.0014). After vaccination, spike-specific CD8+ and CD4+ T cell responses were reported to show substantial breadth.

V gives up 2 bases and J gives up 3 bases, and the segment between their germline ends measures 12 bases. CDR1 and CDR2 were assigned from the germline V gene as SGHRS and YFSETQ. The CDR3 contains 15 residues, cysteine and phenylalanine counted. Of the read, only the CDR3 DNA is kept; its 45 bases are in frame from base 1. A word on this clone: The antigen this receptor binds is unknown. One base away there is no much larger clone; base qualities are not given.

The sequencing used peripheral blood, collected in a trial of Ad26.COV2.S vaccine versus placebo. This clonotype was sampled from a person between 18 and 60 years old who received the Ad26.COV2.S COVID-19 vaccine or a placebo. The chain links TRBV5-1 with TRBJ2-1; the D gene cannot be resolved reliably. The CDR3 region has the sequence CASSFSQASYNEQFF. The DNA sequence is TGCGCCAGCAGCTTTTCCCAAGCCAGCTACAATGAGCAGTTCTTC.